This T cell receptor (beta chain) is from a study of cytomegalovirus exposure and HLA in healthy donors. Regarding the study as a whole: TCR beta chains numbering under 200 were designated cytomegalovirus-associated. Later, TCR association rates were found to vary by HLA locus, highest for DRB1 and lowest for HLA-C.

The CDR3 consists of 12 residues. Germline V gene lookup returns CDR1 LNHDA and CDR2 SQIVND (reference sequence). The germline V and J ends were trimmed by 2 bases and 4 bases, with 5 bases remaining between them. Regarding this clone: Its target is unknown.

A multiplex PCR was run with 60 Vbeta primers and 13 Jbeta primers. Produced via immunoSEQ multiplex PCR; TCRdb's table is partial and in-frame only. The repertoire table contains about 34,000 clones. The sequenced material came from PBMCs. This receptor was obtained from a human donor in good health. The V call is TRBV19, the J call TRBJ2-5, with D unresolved. Here the CDR3 reads CASSINGETQYF. DNA for the CDR3: TGTGCCAGTAGTATAAACGGAGAGACCCAGTACTTC.